This is a list of T cell receptor beta chains from one sample in a study of T cells in Graves' hyperthyroidism and ophthalmopathy. TCRdb reanalysed the multiplex PCR reads using MiXCR and keeps one entry per CDR3 protein. The table includes 400,000 to 600,000 distinct CDR3 sequences, roughly 20% detected once. Sequencing was done on a sample of blood. These receptors all stem from a man younger than 30 with Graves' hyperthyroidism. Each CDR3 is given with its conserved first and last residue.

>TRBV6-2/TRBV6-3
CASSYDRMSSGNTIYF
>TRBV12-3/TRBV12-4
CASSTGSGNTIYF
>TRBV4-1
CASSQDQGLPWSTEAFF
>TRBV10-3
CAISVGQGGNQPQHF
>TRBV12-3/TRBV12-4
CASRRTGGYEQYF
>TRBV29-1
CSARPSGFGGKTQYF
>TRBV28
CASSWTGVGGELFF
>TRBV29-1
CSVGDGYTEAFF
>TRBV19
CASTDRGFYYGYTF
>TRBV6-1
CASNLLQSYEQYF
>TRBV28
CASRETGGRYYGYTF
>TRBV4-1
CASSQVEGPGGAHETQYF
>TRBV11-1
CASSLRVPGQGLYEQYF
>TRBV24-1
CATSGQNTGELFF
>TRBV12-3/TRBV12-4
CASSFGDYEQYF
>TRBV5-5
CASSSQSNQPQHF
>TRBV6-5
CASSLQGAANTGELFF
>TRBV5-1
CASSLDRGPSYEQYF
>TRBV20-1
CSASRGPMNTEAFF
>TRBV7-3
CASSSLLGGAGELFF
>TRBV5-1
CASSFALSGSYEQYF
>TRBV30
CAWVGTEAFF
>TRBV6-5
CASSRGVYGYTF
>TRBV25-1
CASSAGWTEAFF